This record covers a single TCR beta chain. In germline, CDR1 is SGHNT, CDR2 YYREEE (reference sequence). The CDR3 spans 15 residues. V shed 0 bases and J shed 4 bases, with 13 bases lying between them. The data belong to a study of shared clonotypes between healthy human individuals. The test was conducted at deep level. The authors distributed each subset's genomic DNA evenly over several immunoSEQ plates. Data came from immunoSEQ multiplex PCR; TCRdb stores just in-frame clones and leaves some out. The sample shows millions of clones, 85% to 95% of them seen only once. The clonotype comes from a man in his late teens or twenties in good health. Sequenced input: naive CD4+ T cells sorted from blood. This sample's subset: CD45RA+ positively selected. The V and J genes are TRBV5-4 and TRBJ1-2; a weak D match, TRBD1 (5 bases). The CDR3 DNA reads as TGTGCCAGCAGCTTGGCGGGGGTCAGAAGCTATGGCTACACCTTC. Its translation: CASSLAGVRSYGYTF.